This T cell receptor (beta chain) stems from a study of T-cell memory formation after mild COVID-19. Trimming removed 4 bases from V and 5 bases from J; junction bases left unmatched: 8. CDR1 is SGHRS and CDR2 is YFSETQ in the germline V gene. The CDR3 contains 14 residues. TCRdb itself ran the 5' RACE reads through MiXCR, one entry per CDR3 protein. The repertoire includes more than 150,000 distinct CDR3 sequences, 11% of them detected once, and approximately 3.8% sits in the top ten. Material: PBMCs or a T cell subset sorted from them (not recorded which). This chain uses TRBV5-1 with TRBJ2-5; 7 bases map to TRBD2. The receptor's source is a man between 18 and 35 years old who had mild COVID-19 (a few samples of this study predate the infection). Cell type and time point are not known. This CDR3 is CASSPGRGSETQYF. The CDR3 DNA reads as TGCGCCAGCAGCCCTGGGAGGGGCAGCGAGACCCAGTACTTC.